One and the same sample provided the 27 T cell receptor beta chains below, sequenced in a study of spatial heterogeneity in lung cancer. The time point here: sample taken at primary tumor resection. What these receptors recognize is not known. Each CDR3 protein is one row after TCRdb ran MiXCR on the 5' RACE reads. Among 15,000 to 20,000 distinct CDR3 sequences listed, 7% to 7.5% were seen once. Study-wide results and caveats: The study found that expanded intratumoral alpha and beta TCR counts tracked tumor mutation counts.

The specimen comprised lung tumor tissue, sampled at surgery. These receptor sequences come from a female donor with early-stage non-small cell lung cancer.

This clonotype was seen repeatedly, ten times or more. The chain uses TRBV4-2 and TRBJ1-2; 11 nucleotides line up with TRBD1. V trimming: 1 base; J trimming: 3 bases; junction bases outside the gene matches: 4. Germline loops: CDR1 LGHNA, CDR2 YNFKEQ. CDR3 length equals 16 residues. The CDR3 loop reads CASSQAGQGAYYGYTF. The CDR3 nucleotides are TGTGCCAGCAGCCAAGCCGGACAGGGGGCTTACTATGGCTACACCTTC.

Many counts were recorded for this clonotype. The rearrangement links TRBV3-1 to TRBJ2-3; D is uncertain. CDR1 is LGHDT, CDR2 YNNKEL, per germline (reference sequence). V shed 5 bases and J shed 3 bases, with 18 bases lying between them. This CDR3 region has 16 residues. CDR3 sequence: CASSETRARPTDTQYF. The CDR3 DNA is TGTGCCAGCAGCGAGACTCGTGCCCGACCTACAGATACGCAGTATTTT.

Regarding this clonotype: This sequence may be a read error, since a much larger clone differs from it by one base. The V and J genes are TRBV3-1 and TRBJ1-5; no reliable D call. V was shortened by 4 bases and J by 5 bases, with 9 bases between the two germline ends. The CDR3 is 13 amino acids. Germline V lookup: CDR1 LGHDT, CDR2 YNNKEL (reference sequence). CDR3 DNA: TGTGCCAGCAGCCGAGATATCCATCAGCCCCAGCATTTT. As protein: CASSRDIHQPQHF. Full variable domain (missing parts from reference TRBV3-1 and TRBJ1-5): DTAVSQTPKYLVTQMGNDKSIKCEQNLGHDTMYWYKQDSKKFLKIMFSYNNKELIINETVPNRFSPKSPDKAHLNLHINSLELGDSAVYFCASSRDIHQPQHFGDGTRLSIL.

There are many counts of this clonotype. CDR3 bases: TGTGCCAGCAGCGTTTCAGCAGTAGTCGGCTACACCTTC. Encoded protein: CASSVSAVVGYTF. The chain has TRBV7-2 and TRBJ1-2, with D hard to call. The V end lost 5 bases, the J end lost 8 bases, and 15 bases lay between the germline ends. This CDR3 has 13 residues. Germline values: CDR1 SGHTA, CDR2 FQGNSA.

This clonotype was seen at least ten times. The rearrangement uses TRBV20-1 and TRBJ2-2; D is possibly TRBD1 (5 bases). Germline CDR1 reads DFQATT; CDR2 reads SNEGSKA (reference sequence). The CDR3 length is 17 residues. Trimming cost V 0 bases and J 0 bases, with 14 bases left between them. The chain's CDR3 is CSARDRERGTNTGELFF. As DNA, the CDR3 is TGCAGTGCTAGAGACAGGGAAAGGGGCACGAACACCGGGGAGCTGTTTTTT.

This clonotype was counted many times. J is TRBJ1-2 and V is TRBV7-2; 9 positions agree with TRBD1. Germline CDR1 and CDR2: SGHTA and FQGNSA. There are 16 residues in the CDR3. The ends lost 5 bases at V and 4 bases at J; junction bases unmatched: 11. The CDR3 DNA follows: TGTGCCAGCAGCCCCGACGTGGGACAGGGTGTCTATGGCTACACCTTC. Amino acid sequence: CASSPDVGQGVYGYTF.

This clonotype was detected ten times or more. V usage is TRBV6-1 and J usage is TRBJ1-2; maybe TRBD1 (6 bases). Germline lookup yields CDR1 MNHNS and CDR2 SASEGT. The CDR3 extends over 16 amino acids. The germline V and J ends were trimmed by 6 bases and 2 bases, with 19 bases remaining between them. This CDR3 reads CASREGRGPQNYGYTF. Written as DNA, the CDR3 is TGTGCCAGCAGGGAGGGCCGGGGGCCGCAGAACTATGGCTACACCTTC.

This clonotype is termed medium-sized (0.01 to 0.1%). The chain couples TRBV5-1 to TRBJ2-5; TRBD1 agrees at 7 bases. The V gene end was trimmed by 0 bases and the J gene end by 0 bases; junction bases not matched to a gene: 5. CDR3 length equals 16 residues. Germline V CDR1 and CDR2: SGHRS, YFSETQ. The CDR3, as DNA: TGCGCCAGCAGCTTGGGGACAGGCATGGACCAAGAGACCCAGTACTTC. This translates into CASSLGTGMDQETQYF.

Here the CDR3 reads CASRRTSGGNEQFF. The CDR3 DNA is TGTGCCAGCAGAAGGACTAGCGGGGGGAATGAGCAGTTCTTC. This chain uses TRBV2 with TRBJ2-1; TRBD2 agrees at 14 bases. The CDR3 length is 14 residues. Germline assignment: CDR1 SNHLY and CDR2 FYNNEI. The V gene end was trimmed by 6 bases and the J gene end by 7 bases; junction bases not matched to a gene: 2.

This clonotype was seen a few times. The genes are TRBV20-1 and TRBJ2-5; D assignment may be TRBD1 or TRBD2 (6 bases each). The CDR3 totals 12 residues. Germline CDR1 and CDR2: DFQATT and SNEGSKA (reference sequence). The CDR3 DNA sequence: TGCAGCCCCAAGGGGGGAGGAGAGACCCAGTACTTC. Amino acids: CSPKGGGETQYF.

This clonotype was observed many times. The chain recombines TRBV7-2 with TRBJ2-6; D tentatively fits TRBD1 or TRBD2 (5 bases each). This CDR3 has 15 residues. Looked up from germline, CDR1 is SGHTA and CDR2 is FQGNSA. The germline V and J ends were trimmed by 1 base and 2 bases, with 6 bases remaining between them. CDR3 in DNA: TGTGCCAGCAGCTTAGGGGGACCTGGGGCCAACGTCCTGACTTTC. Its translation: CASSLGGPGANVLTF.

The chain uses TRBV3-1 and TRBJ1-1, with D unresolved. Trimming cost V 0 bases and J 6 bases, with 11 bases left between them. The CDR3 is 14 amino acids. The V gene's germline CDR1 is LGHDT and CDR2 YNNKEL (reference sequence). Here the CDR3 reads CASSQDFPIPEAFF. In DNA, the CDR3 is TGTGCCAGCAGCCAAGATTTTCCGATCCCTGAAGCTTTCTTT.

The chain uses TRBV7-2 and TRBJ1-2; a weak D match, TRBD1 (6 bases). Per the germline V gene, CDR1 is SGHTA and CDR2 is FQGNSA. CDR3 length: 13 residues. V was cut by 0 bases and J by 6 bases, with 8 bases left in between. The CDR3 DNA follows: TGTGCCAGCAGCTTAGCTACAGGGAATGGCTACACCTTC. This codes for CASSLATGNGYTF. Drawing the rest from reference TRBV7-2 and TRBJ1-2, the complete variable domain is GAGVSQSPSNKVTEKGKDVELRCDPISGHTALYWYRQSLGQGLEFLIYFQGNSAPDKSGLPSDRFSAERTGGSVSTLTIQRTQQEDSAVYLCASSLATGNGYTFGSGTRLTVV.

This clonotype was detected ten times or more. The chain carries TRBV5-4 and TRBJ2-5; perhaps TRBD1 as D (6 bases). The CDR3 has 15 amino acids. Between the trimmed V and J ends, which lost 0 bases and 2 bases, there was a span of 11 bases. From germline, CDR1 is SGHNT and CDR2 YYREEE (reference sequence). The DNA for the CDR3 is TGTGCCAGCAGCTTGGACCAGGGGCATCAAGAGACCCAGTACTTC. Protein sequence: CASSLDQGHQETQYF.

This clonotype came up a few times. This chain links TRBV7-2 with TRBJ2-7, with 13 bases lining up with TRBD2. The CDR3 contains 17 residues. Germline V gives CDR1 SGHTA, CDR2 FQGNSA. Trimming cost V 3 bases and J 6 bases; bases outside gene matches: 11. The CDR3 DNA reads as TGTGCCAGCAGCTTGTCCGGGACTAGCGGGGTGCTGAGCGAGCAGTACTTC. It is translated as CASSLSGTSGVLSEQYF. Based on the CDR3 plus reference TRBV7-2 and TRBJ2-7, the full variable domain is GAGVSQSPSNKVTEKGKDVELRCDPISGHTALYWYRQSLGQGLEFLIYFQGNSAPDKSGLPSDRFSAERTGGSVSTLTIQRTQQEDSAVYLCASSLSGTSGVLSEQYFGPGTRLTVT.

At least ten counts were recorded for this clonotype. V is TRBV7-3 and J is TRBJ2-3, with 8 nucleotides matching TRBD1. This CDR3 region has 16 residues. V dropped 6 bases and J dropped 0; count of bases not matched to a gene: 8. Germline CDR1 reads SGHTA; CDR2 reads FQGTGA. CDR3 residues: CASRGPGGLSTDTQYF. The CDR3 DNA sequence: TGTGCCAGCAGGGGCCCAGGGGGCCTTAGCACAGATACGCAGTATTTT. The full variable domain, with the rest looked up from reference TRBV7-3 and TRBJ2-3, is GAGVSQTPSNKVTEKGKYVELRCDPISGHTALYWYRQSLGQGPEFLIYFQGTGAADDSGLPNDRFFAVRPEGSVSTLKIQRTERGDSAVYLCASRGPGGLSTDTQYFGPGTRLTVL.

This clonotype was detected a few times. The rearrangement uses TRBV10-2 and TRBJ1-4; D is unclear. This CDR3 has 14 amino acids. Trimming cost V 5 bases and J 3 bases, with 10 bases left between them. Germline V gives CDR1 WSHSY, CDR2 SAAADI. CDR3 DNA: TGCGCCAGCAGTCCCGGGTTTCCTAATGAAAAACTGTTTTTT. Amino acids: CASSPGFPNEKLFF.

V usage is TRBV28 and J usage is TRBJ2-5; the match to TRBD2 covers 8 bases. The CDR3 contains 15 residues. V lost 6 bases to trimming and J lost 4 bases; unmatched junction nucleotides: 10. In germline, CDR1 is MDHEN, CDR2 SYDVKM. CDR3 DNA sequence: TGTGCCAGCAGGAAACCGAGCGGGGGAGGAGAGACCCAGTACTTC. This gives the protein CASRKPSGGGETQYF. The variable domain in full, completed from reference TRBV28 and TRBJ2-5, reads DVKVTQSSRYLVKRTGEKVFLECVQDMDHENMFWYRQDPGLGLRLIYFSYDVKMKEKGDIPEGYSVSREKKERFSLILESASTNQTSMYLCASRKPSGGGETQYFGPGTRLLVL.

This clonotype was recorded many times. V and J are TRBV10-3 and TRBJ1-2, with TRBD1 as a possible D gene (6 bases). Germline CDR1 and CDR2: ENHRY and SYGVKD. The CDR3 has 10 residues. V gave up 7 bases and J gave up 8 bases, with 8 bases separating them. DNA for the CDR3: TGTGCCATCAAGGGGGGAGGCTACACCTTC. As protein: CAIKGGGYTF.

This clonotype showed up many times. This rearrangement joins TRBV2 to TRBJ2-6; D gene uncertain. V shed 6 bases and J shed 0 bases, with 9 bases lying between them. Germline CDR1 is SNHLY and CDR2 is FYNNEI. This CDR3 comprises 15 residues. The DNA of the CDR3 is TGTGCCAGCAGGATAGGGAACTCTGGGGCCAACGTCCTGACTTTC. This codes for CASRIGNSGANVLTF.

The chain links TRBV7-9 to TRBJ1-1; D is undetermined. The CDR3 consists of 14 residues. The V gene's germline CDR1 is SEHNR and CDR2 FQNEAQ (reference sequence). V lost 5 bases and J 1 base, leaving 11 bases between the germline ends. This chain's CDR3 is CASSHIEANTEAFF. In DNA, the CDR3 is TGTGCCAGCAGCCACATCGAGGCGAACACTGAAGCTTTCTTT.

The CDR3 bases are TGTGCCAGCAGTCCGGGGACCGGGCGGGGGAACACTGAAGCTTTCTTT. Amino acid sequence: CASSPGTGRGNTEAFF. This chain connects TRBV12-3 or TRBV12-4 to TRBJ1-1, with D possibly being TRBD1 (5 bases). The V gene lost 5 bases and the J gene lost 1 base, with 17 bases spanning the gap. The CDR3 extends over 16 amino acids.

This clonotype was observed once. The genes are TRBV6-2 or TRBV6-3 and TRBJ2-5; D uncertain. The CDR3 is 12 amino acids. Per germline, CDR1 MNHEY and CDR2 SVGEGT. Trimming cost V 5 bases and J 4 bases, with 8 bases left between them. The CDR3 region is CASSPSTETQYF. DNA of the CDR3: TGTGCCAGCAGTCCCTCCACAGAGACCCAGTACTTC.

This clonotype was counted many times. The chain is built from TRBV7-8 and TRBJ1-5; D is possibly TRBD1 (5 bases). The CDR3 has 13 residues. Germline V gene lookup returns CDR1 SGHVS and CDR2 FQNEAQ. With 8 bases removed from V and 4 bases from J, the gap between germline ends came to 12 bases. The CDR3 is CASGRGSNQPQHF. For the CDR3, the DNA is TGTGCCAGCGGGAGGGGTTCGAATCAGCCCCAGCATTTT.

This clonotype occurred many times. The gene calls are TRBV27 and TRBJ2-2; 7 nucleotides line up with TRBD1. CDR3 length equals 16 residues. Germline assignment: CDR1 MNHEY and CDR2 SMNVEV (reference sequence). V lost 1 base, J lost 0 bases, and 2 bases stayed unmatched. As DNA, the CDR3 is TGTGCCAGCAGTTTATACAGGGGCTCGAACACCGGGGAGCTGTTTTTT. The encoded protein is CASSLYRGSNTGELFF.

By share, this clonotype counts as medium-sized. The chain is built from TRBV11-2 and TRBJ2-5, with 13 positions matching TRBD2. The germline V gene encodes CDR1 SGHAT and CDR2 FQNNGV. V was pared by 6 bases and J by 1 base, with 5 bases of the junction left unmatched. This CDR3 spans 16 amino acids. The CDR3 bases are TGTGCCAGCAGGAGACTAGCGGGGGGCCTCCAAGAGACCCAGTACTTC. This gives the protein CASRRLAGGLQETQYF.

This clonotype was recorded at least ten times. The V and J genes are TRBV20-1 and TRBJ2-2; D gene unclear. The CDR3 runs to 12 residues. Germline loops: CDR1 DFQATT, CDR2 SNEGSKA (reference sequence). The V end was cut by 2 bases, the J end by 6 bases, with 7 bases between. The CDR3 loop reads CSARCRAGELFF. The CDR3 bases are TGCAGTGCTAGATGTCGAGCCGGGGAGCTGTTTTTT.